The clone carrying this TCR beta chain showed up just once. The V and J ends lost 6 bases and 5 bases respectively, with 11 bases between them. The CDR3 sequence is 13 residues long. Germline lookup yields CDR1 SGHTA and CDR2 FQGNSA. The data derive from a study of blood T cell repertoires in COVID-19. The protocol was immunoSEQ multiplex PCR, while the TCRdb copy is restricted to in-frame clones and leaves out a portion. The data contain 150,000 or so clones, over 80% of them singletons. J is TRBJ1-5 and V is TRBV7-2, with unresolved D. Source material: peripheral blood. The TCR originated in a woman between 55 and 75 years old with acute or convalescent COVID-19. The CDR3 loop is CASSSNGDQPQHF. CDR3 nucleotides: TGTGCCAGCAGTTCAAACGGGGATCAGCCCCAGCATTTT.